This T cell receptor (beta chain) was captured by sequencing in a study of blood T cell repertoires in COVID-19. Study summary: Samples taken during acute and convalescent COVID-19 were collected in the United States, Italy and Spain. PBMCs, B-cell-depleted T cells, or T cells were the source of the cDNA or gDNA that made up the material.

As processed by the authors: Scientists estimated how many nucleated cells there were by amplifying reference gene primers. The assay was immunoSEQ multiplex PCR, and TCRdb's table has in-frame clones only and misses some. V, J and clone size are those of that table, while D and trimming were read from the DNA. There are 200,000 to 250,000 clones in the sample; 75% to 85% occur only once, and just under 7.5% lies in the top ten. CDR1 SGHDT and CDR2 YYEEEE come from the germline V gene. The V segment lost 3 bases and the J segment 6 bases; nucleotides outside the gene matches: 3. CDR3 length equals 15 residues.

This receptor was identified in a woman aged 45-65 years with acute or convalescent COVID-19. Sample: peripheral blood. The V gene is TRBV5-6, the J gene TRBJ2-2; 12 bases are a match to TRBD1. The DNA for the CDR3 is TGTGCCAGCAGCTGGGGGACAGGGGGCCCCGGGGAGCTGTTTTTT. Translated, it gives CASSWGTGGPGELFF.